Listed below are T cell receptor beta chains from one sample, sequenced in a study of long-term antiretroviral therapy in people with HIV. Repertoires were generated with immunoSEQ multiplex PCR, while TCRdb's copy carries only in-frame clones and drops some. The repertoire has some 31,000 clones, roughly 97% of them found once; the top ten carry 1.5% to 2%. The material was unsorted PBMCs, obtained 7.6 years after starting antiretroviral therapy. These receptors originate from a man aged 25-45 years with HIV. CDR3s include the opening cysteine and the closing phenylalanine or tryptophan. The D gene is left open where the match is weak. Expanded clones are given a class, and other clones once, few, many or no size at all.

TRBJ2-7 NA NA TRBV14 CASSHPSQGPYEQYF TGTGCCAGCAGCCATCCTTCACAGGGCCCCTACGAGCAGTACTTC
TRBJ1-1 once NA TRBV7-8 CASSLAEGTNTEAFF TGTGCCAGCAGCTTAGCGGAGGGAACCAACACTGAAGCTTTCTTT
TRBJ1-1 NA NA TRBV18 CASSPELMNTEAFF TGTGCCAGCTCACCCGAACTCATGAACACTGAAGCTTTCTTT
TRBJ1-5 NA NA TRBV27 CASSRGRNQPQHF TGTGCCAGCAGCCGGGGGCGCAATCAGCCCCAGCATTTT
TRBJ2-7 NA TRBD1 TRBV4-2 CASRKTLGQTYEQYF TGTGCCAGCAGAAAAACGCTGGGACAGACCTACGAGCAGTACTTC
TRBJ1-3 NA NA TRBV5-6 CASSPLAADSGNTIYF TGTGCCAGCAGCCCCTTGGCGGCGGACTCTGGAAACACCATATATTTT
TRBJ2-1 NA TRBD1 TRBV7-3 CASSSRTGHNEQFF TGTGCCAGCAGCTCCCGGACAGGCCACAATGAGCAGTTCTTC
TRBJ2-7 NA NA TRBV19 CASSSSFLYEQYF TGTGCCAGTAGTTCTTCGTTTCTTTACGAGCAGTACTTC
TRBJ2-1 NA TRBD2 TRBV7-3 CASSTSGGYHEQFF TGTGCCAGCAGCACTAGCGGGGGGTATCATGAGCAGTTCTTC
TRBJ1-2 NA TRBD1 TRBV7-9 CASSLAGGSYGYTF TGTGCCAGCAGCTTGGCAGGGGGTTCCTATGGCTACACCTTC
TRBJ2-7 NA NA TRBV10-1 CASSAPRGYEQYF TGCGCCAGCAGTGCTCCACGAGGTTACGAGCAGTACTTC
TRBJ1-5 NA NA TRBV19 CASSRGNGPQHF TGTGCCAGTAGTAGGGGGAATGGTCCCCAGCATTTT
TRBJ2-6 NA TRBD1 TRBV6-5 CASRQGFSGANVLTF TGTGCCAGCAGACAGGGGTTCTCTGGGGCCAACGTCCTGACTTTC
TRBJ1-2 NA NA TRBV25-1 CASSRPGDLYGYTF TGTGCCAGCTCCCGTCCGGGGGATCTTTATGGCTACACCTTC
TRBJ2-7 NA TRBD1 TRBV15 CATSSGQGYEQYF TGTGCCACCAGCAGCGGACAGGGGTACGAGCAGTACTTC
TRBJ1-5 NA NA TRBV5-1 CASSVNSNQPQHF TGCGCCAGCAGCGTGAACAGCAATCAGCCCCAGCATTTT
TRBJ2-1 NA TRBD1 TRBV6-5 CASSPGTDNEQFF TGTGCCAGCAGCCCCGGGACAGACAATGAGCAGTTCTTC
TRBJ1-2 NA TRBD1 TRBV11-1 CASSLDREAFYTF TGTGCCAGCAGTTTGGACAGGGAAGCTTTCTACACCTTC
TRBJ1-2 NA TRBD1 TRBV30 CAWKPGQYYGYTF TGTGCCTGGAAACCGGGACAGTACTATGGCTACACCTTC
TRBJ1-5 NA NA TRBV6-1 CASSEQGNNQPQHF TGTGCCAGCAGTGAGCAGGGGAACAATCAGCCCCAGCATTTT
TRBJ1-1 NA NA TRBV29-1 CSVVNVEAFF TGCAGCGTTGTTAACGTTGAAGCTTTCTTT
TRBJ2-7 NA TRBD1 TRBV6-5 CASSFIQGARPYEQYF TGTGCCAGCAGTTTCATACAGGGGGCCCGACCCTACGAGCAGTACTTC
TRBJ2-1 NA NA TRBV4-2 CASSQTNEQFF TGTGCCAGCAGCCAGACCAATGAGCAGTTCTTC
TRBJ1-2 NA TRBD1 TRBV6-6 CASRKGQGVYGYTF TGTGCCAGCAGGAAAGGACAGGGGGTGTATGGCTACACCTTC
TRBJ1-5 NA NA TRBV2 CASKAGIGQPQHF TGTGCCAGCAAGGCAGGGATCGGTCAGCCCCAGCATTTT
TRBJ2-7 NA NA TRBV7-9 CASSISYRDNPYEQYF TGTGCCAGCAGCATCTCATACAGGGATAATCCCTACGAGCAGTACTTC
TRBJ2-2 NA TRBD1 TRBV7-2 CASSRDRMNTGELFF TGTGCCAGCAGCCGGGACAGAATGAACACCGGGGAGCTGTTTTTT
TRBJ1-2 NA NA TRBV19 CASKKDSQNYGYTF TGTGCCAGTAAAAAGGACAGTCAGAACTATGGCTACACCTTC
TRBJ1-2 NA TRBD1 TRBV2 CASRRGQGDSGYTF TGTGCCAGCAGGAGGGGACAGGGGGATAGTGGCTACACCTTC
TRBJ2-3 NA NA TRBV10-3 CAIGSRRLEDTQYF TGTGCCATAGGAAGTCGGAGGTTGGAAGATACGCAGTATTTT
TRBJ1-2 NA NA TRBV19 CASSIPPATGWGYTF TGTGCCAGTAGTATCCCCCCGGCGACAGGTTGGGGCTACACCTTC
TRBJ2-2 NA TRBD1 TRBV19 CASKDRASTGELFF TGTGCCAGTAAGGACAGGGCTAGTACCGGGGAGCTGTTTTTT
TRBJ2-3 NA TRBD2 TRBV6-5 CASTERGLLTDTQYF TGTGCCAGCACGGAGCGGGGGCTCCTCACAGATACGCAGTATTTT
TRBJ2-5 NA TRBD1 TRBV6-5 CASKGTEKETQYF TGTGCCAGCAAAGGGACAGAGAAAGAGACCCAGTACTTC
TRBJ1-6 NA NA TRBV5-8 CASSSDWSSYNSPLHF TGTGCCAGCAGCTCGGACTGGAGCTCCTATAATTCACCCCTCCACTTT
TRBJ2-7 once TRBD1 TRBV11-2 CASRPDRAEQYF TGTGCCAGCAGACCCGACAGGGCCGAGCAGTACTTC
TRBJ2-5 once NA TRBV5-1 CASSLGSAQETQYF TGCGCCAGCAGCTTAGGTAGCGCACAAGAGACCCAGTACTTC
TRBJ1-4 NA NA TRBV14 CANFREDREKLFF TGTGCCAACTTCAGGGAGGATCGAGAAAAACTGTTTTTT
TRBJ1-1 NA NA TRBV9 CASSVQPTTMNTEAFF TGTGCCAGCAGCGTCCAGCCGACTACTATGAACACTGAAGCTTTCTTT
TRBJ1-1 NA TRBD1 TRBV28 CASIRTGGWGNTEAFF TGTGCCAGCATCCGTACAGGGGGCTGGGGGAACACTGAAGCTTTCTTT
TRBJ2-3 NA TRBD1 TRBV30 CAWTYDRGRTDTQYF TGTGCCTGGACCTACGACAGGGGGCGCACAGATACGCAGTATTTT